The entry that follows covers one T cell receptor (beta chain) sequence. Its antigen target is currently unknown. No much larger clone exists at a distance of one base, and base qualities are not known. CDR1 and CDR2 are read off the germline V gene as SQVTM and ANQGSEA. The CDR3 runs 14 residues from the cysteine to the phenylalanine. Of all the DNA, just the CDR3 is kept, 42 bases in frame from base 1. V is clipped by 6 bases and J by 3 bases, and the sequence between their germline boundaries is 15 bases long. This sample stems from a study of blood T cell repertoires in COVID-19 (dated by TCRdb to about 2020). At the level of the whole study: Samples covering the acute and convalescent phases of COVID-19 were provided by collaborators in the United States, Italy and Spain. The material from the prospective study consisted of cDNA or gDNA derived from T cells, B-cell-depleted T cells, or PBMCs. A de-identified subject ID, COVID-19 status, age in years and sex were almost always included in the sample metadata. Deeply sampled blood TCRbeta repertoires from subjects exposed to, actively infected with, or recovered from COVID-19 were included in the dataset. HLA class I and class II types, where available, came from metadata supplied by the sample provider rather than from assay-based typing. Samples came from the ongoing ImmuneRACE study (first 160 participants) plus 1,254 subjects from 6 global collaborators. A freely available public database, intended as a resource for researchers studying the immune response to SARS-CoV-2, is where the repertoires were released. Here is what the overall study found, with its caveats: How much clinical and demographic metadata was included differed by source and by participant, and the metadata was provided uncurated.

At one collaborating source in Seattle, patients were enrolled during active infection and were followed longitudinally through the course of disease. The collaborating institutions used their own protocols to collect whole blood in K2EDTA tubes. Collaborator samples were shipped for TCRbeta analysis as frozen whole blood, isolated PBMCs, or DNA extracted from either sample type. TCRbeta CDR3 regions were amplified from genomic DNA using the immunoSEQ Assay, a bias-controlled multiplex PCR. Turning to the authors' computational methods: The number of nucleated cells in each sample was estimated by amplification of reference gene primers within the assay. Sequence reads were collapsed and filtered to measure the absolute abundance of every unique TCRbeta CDR3 rearrangement. For each sample, productive Simpson clonality was calculated by taking the square root of Simpson's diversity index across productive rearrangements. In its TCRdb copy, this immuneACCESS table keeps in-frame sequences only and misses some clones. Where compared with another copy, unresolved V genes explain less than half of these, and the others have no known cause. For V, J and clone size, that table is used; D and trimming come from the DNA. Counted in this sample were approximately 330,000 clones; 80% to 90% of them appeared once. The ten largest clonotypes hold approximately 9.4% of the sample.

The sequence links TRBV29-1 to TRBJ2-4; perhaps TRBD1 is the D gene, with 6 bases matching. The clonotype was recovered from a man aged 25-45 years with COVID-19, enrolled during active disease. The sequencing sample was made of peripheral blood. The sequenced DNA is TGCAGCGTGTCCCGGGACACAGGCAAAAACATTCAGTACTTC. This yields the protein CSVSRDTGKNIQYF.